Listed below are T cell receptor beta chains from one sample, sequenced in a study of blood T cells in healthy people across ages. MiXCR was run by TCRdb on the 5' RACE reads, yielding one entry per CDR3 protein. The sample lists around 2 million distinct CDR3 sequences; more than 35% were seen once. The sequencing sample was made of blood. These receptors were obtained from a human donor in good health. The CDR3 runs from the conserved cysteine through the conserved F or W. Fields, in order: J gene, V gene, CDR3 length, clone size, D gene, CDR3 protein, CDR3 DNA. A D gene is named only where the DNA matches it firmly. Clone size is not always given. Where it is, it says once, few, many or a class for expanded clones.

>TRBJ2-6|TRBV18|18|-|-
CASSPASGEASGANVLTF
TGTGCCAGCTCACCAGCGTCCGGGGAGGCGTCTGGGGCCAACGTCCTGACTTTC
>TRBJ1-4|TRBV20-1|15|once|-
CSAGRDGSTNEKLFF
TGCAGTGCTGGCCGGGACGGTTCAACTAATGAAAAACTGTTTTTT
>TRBJ1-2|TRBV6-1|15|few|-
CASSDFGALKGGYTF
TGTGCCAGCAGTGATTTTGGGGCCCTTAAGGGTGGCTACACCTTC
>TRBJ1-6|TRBV14|15|-|-
CASSQVNLGNSPLHF
TGTGCCAGCAGCCAAGTAAATTTGGGTAATTCACCCCTCCACTTT
>TRBJ2-3|TRBV11-2|17|-|-
CASSLGVSLATTDTQYF
TGTGCCAGCAGCTTAGGAGTGTCACTAGCTACCACAGATACGCAGTATTTT
>TRBJ1-2|TRBV2|13|-|-
CASSGQSNYGCTF
TGTGCCAGCAGTGGACAGTCTAACTATGGCTGCACCTTC
>TRBJ2-7|TRBV7-3|14|-|TRBD1
CARNSGGPFNEQYF
TGTGCCCGCAACTCAGGGGGCCCGTTCAACGAGCAGTACTTC
>TRBJ2-7|TRBV18|15|-|-
CASSPRSGEPYEQYF
TGTGCCAGCTCACCACGTTCGGGGGAACCCTACGAGCAGTACTTC
>TRBJ1-5|TRBV20-1|13|-|-
CSARGPGDQPQHF
TGCAGTGCTAGAGGGCCTGGTGATCAGCCCCAGCATTTT
>TRBJ1-2|TRBV28|14|-|-
CASSLGRILNGYTF
TGTGCCAGCAGTTTGGGGAGAATATTGAATGGCTACACCTTC
>TRBJ1-4|TRBV6-1|14|few|TRBD1
CASRTDRPQEKLFF
TGTGCCAGCAGGACGGACAGGCCCCAGGAAAAACTGTTTTTT